This T cell receptor beta chain was documented in a study of regulatory T cells in long-lasting Graves disease. This CDR3 has 15 amino acids. Germline V gene lookup returns CDR1 SGHRS and CDR2 YFSETQ. The V gene lost 2 bases and the J gene lost 5 bases, with 14 bases spanning the gap. Details on this clonotype: A read error may explain this, as a much larger clone is one base away.

Time point given: newly diagnosed GD, antithyroid drugs for less than 3 months. Making the TCR library involved RNA that had been extracted from PBMCs. To make TCR beta libraries, researchers used iRepertoire HTBI primers and Arm-PCR of CDR3 regions. TCRdb fed the multiplex PCR reads into MiXCR, producing one record per CDR3 protein. The sample has about 540,000 distinct CDR3 sequences; 13% are singletons. The same data also went into a second study, on T cells in Graves' hyperthyroidism and ophthalmopathy.

This TCR came from a man under 40 with Graves disease. The V and J genes are TRBV5-1 and TRBJ1-5, with no clear D. The sample here was peripheral blood mononuclear cells (PBMCs), taken at new diagnosis, from a patient treated with antithyroid drugs. As DNA, the CDR3 is TGCGCCAGCAGCTTAGCCGGGGAGTTCTATCAGCCCCAGCATTTT. It encodes CASSLAGEFYQPQHF.